This TCR beta chain was sequenced for a study of blood T cell repertoires in COVID-19. For the study at large: The United States, Italy and Spain were the sources of the acute and convalescent COVID-19 samples.

The method was immunoSEQ multiplex PCR; TCRdb's version includes in-frame clones alone and lacks a portion of them. Among roughly 370,000 clones listed, roughly 89% were seen once. Cohort 3 recovered donors had two negative PCRs, clearance, or symptom resolution. Germline CDR1 is SGHNT and CDR2 is YYREEE (reference sequence). V lost 2 bases, J lost 0 bases, and 6 bases lay in between. CDR3 length equals 13 residues. J is TRBJ2-7 and V is TRBV5-4; weak D call: TRBD1 (5 bases). This sequence originates from a woman aged 45-65 years who had recovered from COVID-19. The sequenced material came from PBMCs or T cells enriched from blood (not recorded which). The CDR3: CASSFRDSYEQYF. The CDR3 DNA reads TGTGCCAGCAGCTTCAGGGACTCCTACGAGCAGTACTTC.